This T cell receptor (beta chain) came from a study of cytomegalovirus exposure and HLA in healthy donors. Germline CDR1 and CDR2: MRHNA and SNTAGT. The CDR3 extends over 16 amino acids. V gave up 3 bases and J gave up 0 bases; unmatched junction bases: 5. This PCR relied on a set of 60 Vbeta primers and 13 Jbeta primers. TCRdb's table, derived via immunoSEQ multiplex PCR, lists solely in-frame clones and lacks some. In the table there are roughly 150,000 clones, about 85% of which are singletons. What was sequenced was PBMCs. This sequence originates from a boy between 2 and 15 years old in good health and CMV-seronegative. The rearrangement joins TRBV6-4 to TRBJ2-3; TRBD2 agrees at 8 bases. CDR3 residues: CASSEVAGGSTDTQYF. The CDR3 DNA reads as TGTGCCAGCAGTGAGGTGGCGGGAGGTAGCACAGATACGCAGTATTTT.